This T cell receptor (beta chain) was obtained from a study of OX40 agonist ivuxolimab in advanced cancers. Study at large: Patients received ivuxolimab, an agonistic anti-OX40 (CD134) antibody. A mean age of approximately 64 years, range roughly 23 to 79, was recorded, and under 85% were male.

TCRdb's copy holds only in-frame clones and misses some; the assay was immunoSEQ multiplex PCR. The table records some 41,000 clones, roughly 90% of them present only once. V was clipped by 6 bases and J by 1 base, with 16 bases between them. There are 14 residues in the CDR3. The germline gives CDR1 SQVTM, CDR2 ANQGSEA. The receptor was derived from an adult with an advanced solid tumor such as melanoma, head and neck, liver or kidney cancer. The sample consisted of CD4+ or CD8+ T cells sorted from blood, taken in a trial of the OX40 agonist ivuxolimab. This chain joins TRBV29-1 and TRBJ2-7, with D possibly matching TRBD1 (5 bases). CDR3 in amino acids: CSVTNSRASYEQYF. In DNA form, the CDR3 reads TGCAGCGTGACGAATAGCAGGGCATCCTACGAGCAGTACTTC.